The 27 T cell receptor beta chains in this list originate from one sample, sequenced in a study of blood T cell repertoires in COVID-19. Using immunoSEQ multiplex PCR, the repertoire was profiled, and TCRdb retains in-frame clones only, with some absent. The data hold about 200,000 clones, with 80% to 90% observed a single time. The sample consisted of peripheral blood. The receptors here all came from a man between 25 and 39 years old who had recovered from COVID-19.

V and J are TRBV5-1 and TRBJ2-2; weak D call: TRBD2 (5 bases). CDR1 is SGHRS, CDR2 YFSETQ, per germline. The CDR3 runs 15 residues. Trimming removed 2 bases at V and 0 bases at J, with 8 bases between. The CDR3 protein is CASSFAGPNTGELFF. Written as DNA, the CDR3 is TGCGCCAGCAGCTTCGCGGGTCCGAACACCGGGGAGCTGTTTTTT.

Remarks on this clone: An end of the junction does not agree with germline; a read error may underlie this. The V and J genes are TRBV5-4 and TRBJ2-5; possible D gene TRBD1, 6 bases. Per the germline V gene, CDR1 is SGHNT and CDR2 is YYREEE (reference sequence). The CDR3 sequence is 13 residues long. The CDR3 DNA sequence: TGTGCCAGCAGGTTGGCCCAGGGGGAGACCCAGTACTTC. It encodes CASRLAQGETQYF.

The chain employs TRBV3-1 (or the pseudogene TRBV3-2) and TRBJ2-4; the match to TRBD1 covers 7 bases. In germline, CDR1 is LGHDT, CDR2 YNNKEL (reference sequence). J was trimmed by 10 bases and V by 3 bases; bases with no gene match: 3. The CDR3 is made up of 12 amino acids. DNA for the CDR3: TGTGCCAGCAGCCAGACAGGGAAAATTCAGTACTTC. Its translation: CASSQTGKIQYF.

Here the CDR3 reads CASPGGPGYEQYF. CDR3 nucleotide sequence: TGTGCCAGCCCCGGCGGGCCAGGATACGAGCAGTACTTC. The rearrangement joins TRBV6-4 to TRBJ2-7; D is perhaps TRBD2 (5 bases). Germline-derived CDR1 and CDR2 are MRHNA and SNTAGT. Trimming cost V 8 bases and J 4 bases, with 15 bases left between them. The CDR3 has 13 residues.

The rearrangement joins TRBV6-4 to TRBJ2-3; 7 nucleotides match TRBD2. Unmatched junction bases numbered 6, after V lost 4 bases and J lost 2 bases. CDR3 length equals 15 residues. The germline V gene encodes CDR1 MRHNA and CDR2 SNTAGT. CDR3 sequence: CASSGGTTDTDTQYF. CDR3 DNA: TGTGCCAGCAGTGGGGGGACTACAGACACAGATACGCAGTATTTT.

The chain joins TRBV5-8 to TRBJ1-6, with 10 bases fitting TRBD1. The V gene end was trimmed by 0 bases and the J gene end by 7 bases; junction bases not matched to a gene: 4. This CDR3 is 16 amino acids long. From germline, CDR1 is SGHTS and CDR2 YDEGEE. The CDR3 reads CASSLGQGAKNSPLHF. DNA of the CDR3: TGTGCCAGCAGCTTGGGACAGGGGGCAAAGAATTCACCCCTCCACTTT.

The chain has TRBV6-5 and TRBJ2-7, with D perhaps TRBD1 (6 bases). This CDR3 comprises 13 residues. V shed 9 bases and J shed 6 bases, with 18 bases lying between them. The V gene's germline CDR1 is MNHEY and CDR2 SVGAGI. CDR3 in amino acids: CASTTGFSSEQYF. The CDR3 DNA follows: TGTGCCAGTACCACAGGGTTTTCGTCCGAGCAGTACTTC.

The chain joins TRBV5-3 to TRBJ2-7; 7 bases fit TRBD1. TRBV5-3 is classed as an ORF, of uncertain function. The CDR3 spans 14 residues. Trimming cost V 0 bases and J 0 bases; bases outside gene matches: 0. The CDR3 DNA sequence: TGTGCCAGAAGCTTGGGGGACAGCTCCTACGAGCAGTACTTC. Its protein product is CARSLGDSSYEQYF.

The CDR3 loop is CASSDEFYNEQFF. Written as DNA, the CDR3 is TGTGCCAGCAGTGATGAGTTTTACAATGAGCAGTTCTTC. The rearrangement uses TRBV25-1 and TRBJ2-1; no clear D. The CDR3 is made up of 13 amino acids. CDR1 and CDR2 (germline): MGHDK, SYGVNS. V dropped 3 bases and J dropped 4 bases, with 7 bases sitting between them.

This chain joins TRBV15 and TRBJ2-3; TRBD2 agrees at 10 bases. J was trimmed by 7 bases and V by 0 bases; bases with no gene match: 10. The V gene's germline CDR1 is LNHNV and CDR2 YYDKDF (reference sequence). CDR3 length: 17 amino acids. CDR3 nucleotide sequence: TGTGCCACCAGCAGAGATCTTCCCAGCGGGGGGGTCAATACGCAGTATTTT. Translated: CATSRDLPSGGVNTQYF.

This sequence joins TRBV5-4 and TRBJ1-2; 10 nucleotides match TRBD1. Germline V gene sequence: CDR1 SGHNT, CDR2 YYREEE (reference sequence). This CDR3 spans 15 amino acids. Trimming cost V 2 bases and J 2 bases; bases outside gene matches: 3. The CDR3 spells CASSFRDRGNYGYTF. In nucleotides, the CDR3 is TGTGCCAGCAGCTTCCGGGACAGGGGCAACTATGGCTACACCTTC.

This clone was found once. The CDR3 region has the DNA TGTGCCTGGAAGGGGGCGGGGAGAGACTACACCTTC. As protein: CAWKGAGRDYTF. The chain employs TRBV30 and TRBJ1-2; 7 nucleotides agree with TRBD1. With 4 bases clipped from V and 10 bases from J, the junction kept 9 bases outside the gene matches. Per the germline V gene, CDR1 is GTSNPN and CDR2 is SVGIG (reference sequence). CDR3 length: 12 amino acids.

The gene calls are TRBV19 and TRBJ2-3; D might be TRBD1 (8 bases). Germline loops: CDR1 LNHDA, CDR2 SQIVND (reference sequence). This CDR3 is 14 amino acids long. V gave up 8 bases and J gave up 4 bases, with 16 bases separating them. CDR3 in DNA: TGTGCCAGTTCTACAGGGGGAGGGGCAGATACGCAGTATTTT. It encodes CASSTGGGADTQYF. Combining the CDR3 with reference TRBV19 and TRBJ2-3 gives the whole variable domain DGGITQSPKYLFRKEGQNVTLSCEQNLNHDAMYWYRQDPGQGLRLIYYSQIVNDFQKGDIAEGYSVSREKKESFPLTVTSAQKNPTAFYLCASSTGGGADTQYFGPGTRLTVL.

This rearrangement joins TRBV5-1 to TRBJ2-7; maybe TRBD1 (5 bases). The CDR3 loop spans 14 amino acids. V lost 1 base and J 3 bases, leaving 11 bases between the germline ends. The germline CDR1 and CDR2 sequences are SGHRS and YFSETQ. CDR3 DNA sequence: TGCGCCAGCAGCTTGAGGAATCAGGGCTACGAGCAGTACTTC. Amino acids: CASSLRNQGYEQYF. The complete variable domain, with remaining parts taken from reference TRBV5-1 and TRBJ2-7, reads KAGVTQTPRYLIKTRGQQVTLSCSPISGHRSVSWYQQTPGQGLQFLFEYFSETQRNKGNFPGRFSGRQFSNSRSEMNVSTLELGDSALYLCASSLRNQGYEQYFGPGTRLTVT.

The chain uses TRBV5-1 and TRBJ2-3, with 9 bases fitting TRBD1. V lost 0 bases and J lost 0; bases outside the gene matches: 5. CDR3 length: 17 residues. Per germline, CDR1 SGHRS and CDR2 YFSETQ. CDR3 DNA: TGCGCCAGCAGCTTGGTCCCCGGGACAGGGAGCACAGATACGCAGTATTTT. This codes for CASSLVPGTGSTDTQYF.

This clone was observed a single time. The chain links TRBV11-3 to TRBJ2-2, with 12 bases that match TRBD2. This CDR3 region has 16 residues. The germline V gene has CDR1 SGHNT and CDR2 YENEEA. After removal of 2 bases from V and 4 bases from J, the junction contained 2 bases not matched to a gene. As DNA, the CDR3 is TGTGCCAGCAGCTTAACTAGCGGGGGGCTCACCGGGGAGCTGTTTTTT. This codes for CASSLTSGGLTGELFF.

The CDR3 DNA follows: TGTGCCAGCAGCTTAGATGTAGCGGGGCAAGGCGAGCAGTACTTC. It yields the protein CASSLDVAGQGEQYF. V is TRBV7-2 and J is TRBJ2-7, with TRBD2 matching over 8 bases. The length of the CDR3 is 15 residues. Germline V gene data show CDR1 as SGHTA and CDR2 as FQGNSA. V lost 1 base and J lost 6; bases outside the gene matches: 8.

The chain uses TRBV29-1 and TRBJ1-2, with unresolved D. In germline, CDR1 is SQVTM, CDR2 ANQGSEA. The CDR3 loop spans 9 amino acids. V dropped 4 bases and J dropped 8 bases, with 5 bases sitting between them. The CDR3 DNA reads as TGCAGCGTTGGCAGGGGCTACACCTTC. Its translation: CSVGRGYTF.

The gene calls are TRBV29-1 and TRBJ2-1; the match to TRBD2 covers 14 bases. Germline V lookup: CDR1 SQVTM, CDR2 ANQGSEA. The CDR3 extends over 14 amino acids. The V gene end was trimmed by 5 bases and the J gene end by 13 bases; junction bases not matched to a gene: 10. The CDR3 DNA reads as TGCAGCGTTCCCCCCCGTGGACTAGCGGGGGGTCAGTTCTTC. This codes for CSVPPRGLAGGQFF.

The chain recombines TRBV19 with TRBJ2-1; no reliable D call. The CDR3 has 12 residues. Trimming removed 3 bases from V and 8 bases from J, with 8 bases in between. The germline V gene encodes CDR1 LNHDA and CDR2 SQIVND (reference sequence). CDR3 in amino acids: CASSIDRDEQFF. In DNA, the CDR3 is TGTGCCAGTAGTATTGATCGAGATGAGCAGTTCTTC. The full variable domain, in which reference TRBV19 and TRBJ2-1 provide the parts outside the CDR3, is DGGITQSPKYLFRKEGQNVTLSCEQNLNHDAMYWYRQDPGQGLRLIYYSQIVNDFQKGDIAEGYSVSREKKESFPLTVTSAQKNPTAFYLCASSIDRDEQFFGPGTRLTVL.

The rearrangement uses TRBV5-1 and TRBJ1-2, with TRBD1 matching 9 bases. Per germline, CDR1 SGHRS and CDR2 YFSETQ. The CDR3 covers 16 residues. Trimming at V came to 0 bases and at J to 3 bases, leaving 6 bases not matched to a gene. The CDR3 sequence is CASSLDNRGLYYGYTF. CDR3 nucleotides: TGCGCCAGCAGCTTGGACAACAGGGGGCTGTACTATGGCTACACCTTC.

The V and J genes are TRBV29-1 and TRBJ2-1; D is unclear. The CDR3 covers 13 residues. The germline CDR1 and CDR2 sequences are SQVTM and ANQGSEA. V was cut by 6 bases and J by 3 bases, with 12 bases left in between. The CDR3 is CSVEPPSYNEQFF. DNA for the CDR3: TGCAGCGTAGAGCCACCGAGCTACAATGAGCAGTTCTTC.

In nucleotides, the CDR3 is TGCGCCAGCAGCTTGGCATCCGGGACAGGGGAGTACGAGCAGTACTTC. Translating it yields CASSLASGTGEYEQYF. The chain uses TRBV5-1 and TRBJ2-7; 10 bases are shared with TRBD1. This CDR3 has 16 amino acids. The germline CDR1 and CDR2 sequences are SGHRS and YFSETQ. Trimming removed 0 bases from V and 4 bases from J; junction bases left unmatched: 7.

This chain joins TRBV11-3 and TRBJ2-2, with 7 nucleotides matching TRBD1. The CDR3 is 15 residues long. The germline V gene has CDR1 SGHNT and CDR2 YENEEA. With 5 bases clipped from V and 3 bases from J, the junction kept 6 bases outside the gene matches. The CDR3 sequence: CASSLDRADTGELFF. The CDR3, as DNA: TGTGCCAGCAGCCTCGACAGGGCGGACACCGGGGAGCTGTTTTTT. Full variable domain (remainder filled in from reference TRBV11-3 and TRBJ2-2): EAGVVQSPRYKIIEKKQPVAFWCNPISGHNTLYWYLQNLGQGPELLIRYENEEAVDDSQLPKDRFSAERLKGVDSTLKIQPAELGDSAVYLCASSLDRADTGELFFGEGSRLTVL.

This chain joins TRBV7-9 and TRBJ1-2; D may be TRBD1 (5 bases). The CDR3 consists of 16 residues. CDR1 and CDR2 (germline): SEHNR, FQNEAQ (reference sequence). Trimming took off 1 base at V and 3 bases at J, with 15 bases between the two ends. The CDR3 DNA is TGTGCCAGCAGCTTAGGATGGGCAGGGAAGGACTATGGCTACACCTTC. This encodes CASSLGWAGKDYGYTF.

This rearrangement joins TRBV10-3 to TRBJ2-3; 7 nucleotides line up with TRBD2. Germline CDR1 and CDR2: ENHRY and SYGVKD. Trimming took 1 base from V and 2 from J; bases not matched to a gene: 6. The CDR3 has 16 amino acids. Here the CDR3 reads CAISELGGGVTDTQYF. The CDR3 DNA follows: TGTGCCATCAGTGAGTTGGGGGGGGGTGTCACAGATACGCAGTATTTT.

The V call is TRBV27, the J call TRBJ2-2; D may be TRBD1 (5 bases). Per germline, CDR1 MNHEY and CDR2 SMNVEV (reference sequence). There are 14 residues in the CDR3. Trimming stripped 5 bases from V and 4 bases from J, with 11 bases between. CDR3 in amino acids: CASSPRVGTGELFF. The CDR3 coding sequence is TGTGCCAGCAGTCCCAGGGTAGGCACCGGGGAGCTGTTTTTT.